Listed here are 27 T cell receptor beta chains from one sample, sequenced in a study of CD8+ T cells in alopecia areata. Treatment reported: oral pan-JAK inhibitor, 5-10 mg twice daily. Extraction and reverse transcription of RNA yielded cDNA as the sequencing template. Some clones are missing from TCRdb's copy, which holds only in-frame ones; the method was immunoSEQ multiplex PCR. The sample lists roughly 170,000 clones; around three fifths were seen once. Here the sequenced sample was CD8+ T cells sorted from blood, taken at week 24, from a patient treated with tofacitinib. These receptors all stem from a human donor with alopecia areata.

This chain joins TRBV5-7 and TRBJ1-4; maybe TRBD1 (6 bases). TRBV5-7 is treated as an ORF (open reading frame) with a function not yet certain. Deletions cut 4 bases from V and 6 bases from J, with 19 bases between. The CDR3 has 16 amino acids. As DNA, the CDR3 is TGTGCCAGCAGCCTGCCGATCACAGGGTTGGATGAAAAACTGTTTTTT. Amino acids: CASSLPITGLDEKLFF.

The rearrangement joins TRBV5-1 to TRBJ2-3, with 8 bases identical to TRBD1. Per germline, CDR1 SGHRS and CDR2 YFSETQ. V lost 1 base, J lost 5 bases, and 6 bases stayed unmatched. The CDR3 runs to 15 residues. The CDR3 DNA sequence: TGCGCCAGCAGCTTGAATCCAGGGGGCAAAGATACGCAGTATTTT. Translating gives CASSLNPGGKDTQYF.

To note about this clone: In the same sample, other DNA sequences code for this CDR3. The chain's CDR3 is CASRDLQETQYF. Written as DNA, the CDR3 is TGTGCCAGCCGGGACCTCCAAGAGACCCAGTACTTC. V is TRBV6-5 and J is TRBJ2-5, with D perhaps assigned TRBD1 or TRBD2 (5 bases each). This CDR3 has 12 residues. Germline V lookup: CDR1 MNHEY, CDR2 SVGAGI. V was pared by 8 bases and J by 1 base, with 8 bases between.

This clone was observed a handful of times. The rearrangement uses TRBV29-1 and TRBJ2-1; D is unresolved. In germline, CDR1 is SQVTM, CDR2 ANQGSEA. The CDR3 spans 13 residues. V gave up 8 bases and J gave up 3 bases, with 14 bases separating them. CDR3 in DNA: TGCAGCTTCCGTCCCGACGGCTACAATGAGCAGTTCTTC. Translated, it gives CSFRPDGYNEQFF.

A few counts support this clone. The chain couples TRBV29-1 to TRBJ2-1; maybe TRBD1 (6 bases). The CDR3 is made up of 13 amino acids. Germline lookup yields CDR1 SQVTM and CDR2 ANQGSEA. V dropped 6 bases and J dropped 5 bases, with 14 bases sitting between them. CDR3 in DNA: TGCAGCGTCAACGCCAAGGGGGACAATGAGCAGTTCTTC. It codes for CSVNAKGDNEQFF.

This chain links TRBV6-5 with TRBJ1-2, with D possibly TRBD1 on 5 matching bases. Germline-derived CDR1 and CDR2 are MNHEY and SVGAGI. The CDR3 sequence is 13 residues long. The ends were cut back, 5 bases at V and 4 bases at J, with 11 bases in the middle. CDR3 amino acids: CASSSPGLYGYTF. The DNA for the CDR3 is TGTGCCAGCAGTAGTCCGGGGCTCTATGGCTACACCTTC.

The rearrangement uses TRBV5-5 and TRBJ2-3, with D uncertain. The germline CDR1 and CDR2 sequences are SGHKS and YYEKEE (reference sequence). With 5 bases removed from V and 1 base from J, the gap between germline ends came to 5 bases. This CDR3 comprises 12 residues. The CDR3 nucleotides are TGTGCCAGCAGTGTGGGCACAGATACGCAGTATTTT. Protein product: CASSVGTDTQYF.

This clone was seen a handful of times. The rearrangement uses TRBV2 and TRBJ2-3; 7 bases match TRBD2. The CDR3 consists of 14 residues. Germline CDR1 reads SNHLY; CDR2 reads FYNNEI. Trimming at V came to 8 bases and at J to 3 bases, leaving 8 bases not matched to a gene. The CDR3 reads CASPSGGVTDTQYF. DNA for the CDR3: TGTGCCAGCCCCTCGGGGGGAGTGACAGATACGCAGTATTTT.

V gene TRBV18 combines with J gene TRBJ2-7, with 7 bases that match TRBD1. CDR1 is KGHSH, CDR2 LQKENI, per germline. Losses at the gene ends were 4 bases for V and 1 base for J; bases not matched to a gene: 4. The CDR3 extends over 14 amino acids. The CDR3 loop reads CASSRDSVSYEQYF. The CDR3, as DNA: TGTGCCAGCTCACGGGACAGCGTTTCCTACGAGCAGTACTTC.

This chain joins TRBV10-2 and TRBJ2-4, with D uncertain. Germline V gene sequence: CDR1 WSHSY, CDR2 SAAADI. The ends were cut back, 6 bases at V and 6 bases at J, with 18 bases in the middle. The CDR3 totals 15 residues. The CDR3 DNA is TGCGCCAGCAGCCCACAGAGCGTTGAATTAAACATTCAGTACTTC. This sequence encodes CASSPQSVELNIQYF.

The chain links TRBV6-6 to TRBJ2-7; TRBD1 might be the D (6 bases). Trimming stripped 6 bases from V and 0 bases from J, with 15 bases between. The CDR3 contains 15 residues. Looked up from germline, CDR1 is MNHNY and CDR2 is SVGAGI (reference sequence). CDR3 DNA: TGTGCCAGCAGGATCGGACAGAGGAGCTCCTACGAGCAGTACTTC. Residues: CASRIGQRSSYEQYF.

CDR3 DNA: TGTGCCATCAGTGAATGGGCAGGGGATGAGCAGTTCTTC. It encodes CAISEWAGDEQFF. The V gene is TRBV10-3, the J gene TRBJ2-1, with D maybe TRBD1 (6 bases). This CDR3 contains 13 residues. V dropped 3 bases and J dropped 8 bases, with 11 bases sitting between them. The germline CDR1 and CDR2 sequences are ENHRY and SYGVKD.

This clone was found a few times. The J gene is TRBJ2-2, the V gene TRBV27; 13 positions agree with TRBD2. CDR3 size: 20 residues. From germline, CDR1 is MNHEY and CDR2 SMNVEV (reference sequence). With V trimmed by 5 bases and J by 5 bases, 17 bases remained unmatched. This CDR3 is CASSPGWTSGGDMWTGELFF. The CDR3 bases are TGTGCCAGCAGTCCCGGCTGGACTAGCGGGGGTGATATGTGGACCGGGGAGCTGTTTTTT.

The rearrangement joins TRBV7-9 to TRBJ2-5; D gene unclear. In germline, CDR1 is SEHNR, CDR2 FQNEAQ (reference sequence). Trimming removed 2 bases from V and 3 bases from J, with 7 bases in between. This CDR3 has 13 residues. CDR3 protein: CASSLRGEETQYF. CDR3 bases: TGTGCCAGCAGCTTACGTGGGGAAGAGACCCAGTACTTC.

In its sample, this clone was seen a few times. The CDR3 DNA follows: TGTGCCAGCTCCGTGACAGGGTCTCTCAATGAGCAGTTCTTC. Its protein product is CASSVTGSLNEQFF. The gene calls are TRBV19 and TRBJ2-1; 7 bases match TRBD1. CDR1 LNHDA and CDR2 SQIVND come from the germline V gene (reference sequence). The CDR3 is 14 residues long. V trimming: 9 bases; J trimming: 6 bases; junction bases outside the gene matches: 11.

This clone came up a few times. The chain is built from TRBV27 and TRBJ1-2, with unresolved D. Germline V lookup: CDR1 MNHEY, CDR2 SMNVEV (reference sequence). V lost 4 bases and J lost 0, with 12 bases in between. The CDR3 spans 15 residues. CDR3 amino acids: CASSYSAKPNYGYTF. The CDR3 DNA follows: TGTGCCAGCAGTTACTCCGCCAAACCTAACTATGGCTACACCTTC.

As for this clone: Other DNA sequences in the sample encode the same CDR3. This sequence joins TRBV29-1 and TRBJ1-5; 11 nucleotides match TRBD1. Losses at the gene ends were 6 bases for V and 0 bases for J; bases not matched to a gene: 1. Germline values: CDR1 SQVTM, CDR2 ANQGSEA. The length of the CDR3 is 14 residues. The CDR3 here is CSVGTGGSNQPQHF. The DNA for the CDR3 is TGCAGCGTAGGGACAGGGGGTAGCAATCAGCCCCAGCATTTT.

The chain links TRBV6-5 to TRBJ2-5; D is possibly TRBD1 (5 bases). The CDR3 length is 15 residues. Germline loops: CDR1 MNHEY, CDR2 SVGAGI. V was shortened by 6 bases and J by 1 base, with 15 bases between the two germline ends. The CDR3, as DNA: TGTGCCAGCAGCCGAACCCAGGGATTCCAAGAGACCCAGTACTTC. Protein sequence: CASSRTQGFQETQYF.

This chain joins TRBV27 and TRBJ2-5; possible D gene TRBD2, 6 bases. The germline CDR1 and CDR2 sequences are MNHEY and SMNVEV (reference sequence). V lost 8 bases to trimming and J lost 3 bases, with 19 bases between them. CDR3 length: 15 amino acids. CDR3 nucleotides: TGTGCCAGCGCTGTAGCGGCGCTCCTGAAAGAGACCCAGTACTTC. This sequence encodes CASAVAALLKETQYF.

CDR3 DNA: TGTGCCAGCAGCTTGCGCTGGGAAGACACTGAAGCTTTCTTT. Translated, it gives CASSLRWEDTEAFF. J is TRBJ1-1 and V is TRBV5-6; no firm D call. There are 14 residues in the CDR3. Trimming pared 1 base from V and 3 bases from J, leaving 10 bases between. Germline V gives CDR1 SGHDT, CDR2 YYEEEE. The full variable domain, its missing parts supplied by reference TRBV5-6 and TRBJ1-1, is DAGVTQSPTHLIKTRGQQVTLRCSPKSGHDTVSWYQQALGQGPQFIFQYYEEEERQRGNFPDRFSGHQFPNYSSELNVNALLLGDSALYLCASSLRWEDTEAFFGQGTRLTVV.

This clone turned up a few times. The chain combines TRBV4-1 with TRBJ2-1; D assignment may be TRBD1 or TRBD2 (6 bases each). The CDR3 runs to 18 residues. Germline V CDR1 and CDR2: MGHRA, YSYEKL. Deletions cut 0 bases from V and 4 bases from J, with 19 bases between. CDR3 nucleotides: TGCGCCAGCAGCCAAGAGGGTGGGGGGCGAGTCGCGTACAATGAGCAGTTCTTC. It is translated as CASSQEGGGRVAYNEQFF.

This chain uses TRBV6-6 with TRBJ2-1; D is unclear. Germline CDR1 reads MNHNY; CDR2 reads SVGAGI (reference sequence). The CDR3 has 15 residues. Trimming cost V 6 bases and J 2 bases, with 14 bases left between them. The CDR3: CASSFDPPPYNEQFF. The CDR3, as DNA: TGTGCCAGCAGCTTCGACCCTCCGCCCTACAATGAGCAGTTCTTC.

The rearrangement links TRBV4-1 to TRBJ2-2; D is ambiguous. Germline assignment: CDR1 MGHRA and CDR2 YSYEKL. Trimming took 3 bases from V and 2 from J, leaving 13 bases between them. CDR3 length: 16 residues. The CDR3 region is CASSHPLNGNTGELFF. CDR3 DNA sequence: TGCGCCAGCAGCCACCCTCTGAACGGAAACACCGGGGAGCTGTTTTTT.

A note on this clone: This specimen includes other DNA sequences encoding the same CDR3. This chain links TRBV9 with TRBJ2-7; no firm D call. Deletions cut 0 bases from V and 5 bases from J, with 3 bases between. Germline CDR1 is SGDLS and CDR2 is YYNGEE. This CDR3 is 11 amino acids long. CDR3 protein: CASSVGDEQYF. CDR3 DNA sequence: TGTGCCAGCAGCGTAGGGGACGAGCAGTACTTC.

CDR3 nucleotides: TGTGCCAGCAGTTACTCGGAGGTAGCGGACAATGAGCAGTTCTTC. As protein: CASSYSEVADNEQFF. V gene TRBV6-5 combines with J gene TRBJ2-1, with a weak D call TRBD2 (6 bases). Per germline, CDR1 MNHEY and CDR2 SVGAGI. V gave up 0 bases and J gave up 5 bases, with 11 bases separating them. There are 15 residues in the CDR3.

CDR3 region: CAWSIGQGTADTQYF. CDR3 sequence (DNA): TGTGCCTGGAGTATCGGACAGGGTACAGCAGATACGCAGTATTTT. V gene TRBV30 combines with J gene TRBJ2-3; 8 nucleotides agree with TRBD1. The CDR3 contains 15 residues. From germline, CDR1 is GTSNPN and CDR2 SVGIG (reference sequence). Trimming at V came to 2 bases and at J to 4 bases, leaving 8 bases not matched to a gene.

The chain couples TRBV2 to TRBJ1-6; no definite D call. The CDR3 covers 13 residues. In germline, CDR1 is SNHLY, CDR2 FYNNEI. Trimming removed 9 bases from V and 1 base from J, with 7 bases in between. CDR3 nucleotides: TGTGCCAGACAACAGTCCTATAATTCACCCCTCCACTTT. Its protein is CARQQSYNSPLHF.